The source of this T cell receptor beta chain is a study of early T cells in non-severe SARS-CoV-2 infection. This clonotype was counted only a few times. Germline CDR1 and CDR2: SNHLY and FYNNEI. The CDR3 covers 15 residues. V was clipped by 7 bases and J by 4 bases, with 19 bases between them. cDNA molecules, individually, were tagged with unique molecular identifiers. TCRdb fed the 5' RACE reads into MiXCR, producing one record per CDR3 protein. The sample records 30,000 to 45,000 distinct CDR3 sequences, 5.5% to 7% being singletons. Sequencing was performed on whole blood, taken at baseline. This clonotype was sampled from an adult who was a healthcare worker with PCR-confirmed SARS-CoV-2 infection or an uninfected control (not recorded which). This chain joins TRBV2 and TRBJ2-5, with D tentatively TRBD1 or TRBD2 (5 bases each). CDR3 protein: CASTLEGLKGETQYF. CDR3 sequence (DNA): TGTGCCAGCACTTTAGAGGGGCTAAAGGGAGAGACCCAGTACTTC. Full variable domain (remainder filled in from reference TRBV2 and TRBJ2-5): EPEVTQTPSHQVTQMGQEVILRCVPISNHLYFYWYRQILGQKVEFLVSFYNNEISEKSEIFDDQFSVERPDGSNFTLKIRSTKLEDSAMYFCASTLEGLKGETQYFGPGTRLLVL.